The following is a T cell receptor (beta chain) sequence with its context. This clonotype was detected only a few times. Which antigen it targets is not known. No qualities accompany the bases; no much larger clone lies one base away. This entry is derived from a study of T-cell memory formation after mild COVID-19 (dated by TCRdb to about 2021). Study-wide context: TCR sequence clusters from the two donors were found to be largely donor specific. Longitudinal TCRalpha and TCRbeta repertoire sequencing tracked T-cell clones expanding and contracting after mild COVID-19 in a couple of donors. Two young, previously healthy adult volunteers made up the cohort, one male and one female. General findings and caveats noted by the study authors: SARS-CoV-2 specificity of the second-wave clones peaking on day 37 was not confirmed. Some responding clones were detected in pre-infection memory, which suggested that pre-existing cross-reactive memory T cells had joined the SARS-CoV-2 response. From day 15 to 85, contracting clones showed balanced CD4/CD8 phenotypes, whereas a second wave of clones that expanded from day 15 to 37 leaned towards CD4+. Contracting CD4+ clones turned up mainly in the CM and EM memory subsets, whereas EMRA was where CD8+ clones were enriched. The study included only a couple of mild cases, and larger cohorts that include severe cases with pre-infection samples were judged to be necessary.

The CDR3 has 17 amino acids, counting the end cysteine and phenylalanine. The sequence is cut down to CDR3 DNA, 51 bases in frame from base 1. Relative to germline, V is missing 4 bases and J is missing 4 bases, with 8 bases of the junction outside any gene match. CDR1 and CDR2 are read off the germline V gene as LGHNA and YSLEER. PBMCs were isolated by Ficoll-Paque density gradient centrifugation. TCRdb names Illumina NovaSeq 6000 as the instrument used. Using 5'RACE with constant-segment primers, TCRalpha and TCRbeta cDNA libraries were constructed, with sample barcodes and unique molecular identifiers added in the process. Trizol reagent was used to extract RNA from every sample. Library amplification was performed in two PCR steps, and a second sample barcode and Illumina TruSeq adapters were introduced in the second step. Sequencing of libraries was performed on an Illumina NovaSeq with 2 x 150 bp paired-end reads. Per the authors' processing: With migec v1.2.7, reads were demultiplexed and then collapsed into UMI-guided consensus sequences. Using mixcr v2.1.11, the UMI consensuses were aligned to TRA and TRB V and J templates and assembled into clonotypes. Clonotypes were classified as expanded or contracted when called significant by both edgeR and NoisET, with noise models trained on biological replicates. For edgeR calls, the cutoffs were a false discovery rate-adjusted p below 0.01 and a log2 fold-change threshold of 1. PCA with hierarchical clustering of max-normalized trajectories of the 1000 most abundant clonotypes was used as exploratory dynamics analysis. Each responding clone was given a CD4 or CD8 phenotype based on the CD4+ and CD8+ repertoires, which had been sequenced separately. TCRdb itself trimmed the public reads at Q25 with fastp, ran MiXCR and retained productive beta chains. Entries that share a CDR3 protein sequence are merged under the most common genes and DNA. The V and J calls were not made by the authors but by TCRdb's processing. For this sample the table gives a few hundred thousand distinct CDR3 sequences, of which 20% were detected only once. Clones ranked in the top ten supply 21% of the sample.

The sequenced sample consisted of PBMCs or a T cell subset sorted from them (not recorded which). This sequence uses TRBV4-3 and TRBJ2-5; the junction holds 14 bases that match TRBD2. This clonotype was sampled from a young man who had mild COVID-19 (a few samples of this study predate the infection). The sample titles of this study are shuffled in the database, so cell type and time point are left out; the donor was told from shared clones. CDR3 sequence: CASSPGGLAGGGETQYF. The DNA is TGCGCCAGCAGCCCCGGAGGACTAGCGGGGGGAGGAGAGACCCAGTACTTC.